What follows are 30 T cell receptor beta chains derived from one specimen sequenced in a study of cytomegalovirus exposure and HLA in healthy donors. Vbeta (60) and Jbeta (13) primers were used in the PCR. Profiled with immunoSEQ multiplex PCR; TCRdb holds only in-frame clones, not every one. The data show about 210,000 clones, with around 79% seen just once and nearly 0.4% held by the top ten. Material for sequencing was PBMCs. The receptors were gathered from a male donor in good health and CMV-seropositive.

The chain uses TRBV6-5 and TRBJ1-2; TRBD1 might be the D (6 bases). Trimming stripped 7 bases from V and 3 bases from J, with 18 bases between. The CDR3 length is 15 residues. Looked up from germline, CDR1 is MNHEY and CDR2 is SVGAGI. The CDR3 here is CASKTREGGDYGYTF. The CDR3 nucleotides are TGTGCCAGCAAGACTCGGGAAGGGGGTGACTATGGCTACACCTTC.

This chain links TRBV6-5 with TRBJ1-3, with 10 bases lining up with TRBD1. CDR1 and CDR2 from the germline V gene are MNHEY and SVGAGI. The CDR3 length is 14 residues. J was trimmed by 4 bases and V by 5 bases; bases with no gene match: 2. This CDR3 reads CASSRTGGGNTIYF. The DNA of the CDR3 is TGTGCCAGCAGTCGGACAGGGGGAGGAAACACCATATATTTT.

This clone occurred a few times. The DNA for the CDR3 is TGCAGTGCGGGGGCGAGGGCTGAAGCTTTCTTT. This encodes CSAGARAEAFF. The rearrangement uses TRBV20-1 and TRBJ1-1, with D maybe TRBD1 (6 bases). This CDR3 is built from 11 residues. Between the trimmed V and J ends, which lost 6 bases and 6 bases, there was a span of 11 bases. The V gene's germline CDR1 is DFQATT and CDR2 SNEGSKA (reference sequence).

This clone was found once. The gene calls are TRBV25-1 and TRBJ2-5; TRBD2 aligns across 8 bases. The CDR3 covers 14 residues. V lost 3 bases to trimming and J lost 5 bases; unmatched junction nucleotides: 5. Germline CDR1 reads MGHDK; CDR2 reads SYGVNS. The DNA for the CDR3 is TGTGCCAGCAGTGATTCTCTAGCGGGCGAGACCCAGTACTTC. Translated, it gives CASSDSLAGETQYF.

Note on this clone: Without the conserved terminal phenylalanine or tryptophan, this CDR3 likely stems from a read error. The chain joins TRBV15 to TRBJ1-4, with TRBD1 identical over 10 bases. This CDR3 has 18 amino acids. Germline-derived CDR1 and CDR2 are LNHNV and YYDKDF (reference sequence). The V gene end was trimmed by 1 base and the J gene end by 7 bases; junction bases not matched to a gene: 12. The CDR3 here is CATSRGGDRGRVGEKLFL. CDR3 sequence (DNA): TGTGCCACCAGCAGAGGGGGCGACAGGGGGCGCGTCGGTGAAAAACTGTTTCTT.

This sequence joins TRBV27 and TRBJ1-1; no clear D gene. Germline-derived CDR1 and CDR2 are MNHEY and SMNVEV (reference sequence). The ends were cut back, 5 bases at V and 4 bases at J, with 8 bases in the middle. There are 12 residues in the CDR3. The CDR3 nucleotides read TGTGCCAGCAGTCGGGGTGCCACTGAAGCTTTCTTT. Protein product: CASSRGATEAFF.

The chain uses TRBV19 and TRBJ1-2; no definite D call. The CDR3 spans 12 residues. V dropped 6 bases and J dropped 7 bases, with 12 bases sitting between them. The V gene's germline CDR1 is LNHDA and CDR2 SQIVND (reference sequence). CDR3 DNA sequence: TGTGCCAGTAGGCCCAGGAGCGGTGGCTACACCTTC. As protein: CASRPRSGGYTF.

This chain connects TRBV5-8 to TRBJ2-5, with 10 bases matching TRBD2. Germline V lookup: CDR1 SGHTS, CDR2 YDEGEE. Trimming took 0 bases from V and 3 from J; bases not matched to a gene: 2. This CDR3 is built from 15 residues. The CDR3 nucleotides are TGTGCCAGCAGCTTGGGGCTAGCGGGGGAAGAGACCCAGTACTTC. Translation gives CASSLGLAGEETQYF. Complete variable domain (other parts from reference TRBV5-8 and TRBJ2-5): EAGVTQSPTHLIKTRGQQATLRCSPISGHTSVYWYQQALGLGLQFLLWYDEGEERNRGNFPPRFSGRQFPNYSSELNVNALELEDSALYLCASSLGLAGEETQYFGPGTRLLVL.

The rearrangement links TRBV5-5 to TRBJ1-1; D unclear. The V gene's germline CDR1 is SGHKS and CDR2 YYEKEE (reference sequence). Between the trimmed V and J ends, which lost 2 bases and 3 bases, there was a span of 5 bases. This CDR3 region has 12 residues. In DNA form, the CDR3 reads TGTGCCAGCAGCTTTTATCACACTGAAGCTTTCTTT. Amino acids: CASSFYHTEAFF.

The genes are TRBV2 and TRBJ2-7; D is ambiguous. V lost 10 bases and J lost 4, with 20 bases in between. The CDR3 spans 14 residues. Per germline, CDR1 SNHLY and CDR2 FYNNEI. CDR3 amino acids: CAIFKQKTAYEQYF. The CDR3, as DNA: TGTGCCATTTTCAAACAGAAGACGGCATACGAGCAGTACTTC.

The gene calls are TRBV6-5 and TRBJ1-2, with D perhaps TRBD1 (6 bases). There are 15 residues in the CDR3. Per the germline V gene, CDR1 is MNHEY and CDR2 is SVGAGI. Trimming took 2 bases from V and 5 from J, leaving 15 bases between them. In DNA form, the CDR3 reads TGTGCCAGCAGTTACATTGCCGGACAGCTATATGGCTACACCTTC. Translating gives CASSYIAGQLYGYTF.

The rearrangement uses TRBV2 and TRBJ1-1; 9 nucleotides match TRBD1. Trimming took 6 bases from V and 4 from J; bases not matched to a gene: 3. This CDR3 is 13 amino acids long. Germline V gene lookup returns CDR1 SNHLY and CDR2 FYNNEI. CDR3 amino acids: CASRTTGGTEAFF. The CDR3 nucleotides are TGTGCCAGCAGAACGACAGGGGGCACTGAAGCTTTCTTT.

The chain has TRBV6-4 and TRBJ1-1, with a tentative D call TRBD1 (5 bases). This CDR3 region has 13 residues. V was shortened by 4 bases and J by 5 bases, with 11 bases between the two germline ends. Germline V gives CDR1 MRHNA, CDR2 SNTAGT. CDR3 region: CASSARGGTEAFF. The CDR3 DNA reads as TGTGCCAGCAGTGCCCGGGGGGGGACTGAAGCTTTCTTT.

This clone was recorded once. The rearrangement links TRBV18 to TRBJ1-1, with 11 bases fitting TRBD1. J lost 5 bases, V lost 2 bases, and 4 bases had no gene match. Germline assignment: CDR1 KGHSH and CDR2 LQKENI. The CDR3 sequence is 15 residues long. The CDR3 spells CASSPGTGGITEAFF. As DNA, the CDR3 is TGTGCCAGCTCACCAGGGACAGGGGGGATTACTGAAGCTTTCTTT.

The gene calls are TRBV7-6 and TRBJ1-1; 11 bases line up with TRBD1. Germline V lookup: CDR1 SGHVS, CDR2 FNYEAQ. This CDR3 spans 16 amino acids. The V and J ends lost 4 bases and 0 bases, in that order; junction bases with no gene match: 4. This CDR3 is CASSSDRGQVNTEAFF. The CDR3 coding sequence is TGTGCCAGCAGCTCGGACAGGGGGCAAGTGAACACTGAAGCTTTCTTT.

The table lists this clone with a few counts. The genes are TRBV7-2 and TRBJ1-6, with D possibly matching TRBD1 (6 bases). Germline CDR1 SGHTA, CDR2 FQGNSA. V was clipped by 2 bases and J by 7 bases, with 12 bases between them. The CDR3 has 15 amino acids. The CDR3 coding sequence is TGTGCCAGCAGCTTAAACAGGGCAGGCAATTCACCCCTCCACTTT. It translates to CASSLNRAGNSPLHF.

This CDR3 reads CASSPESGPQHF. Written as DNA, the CDR3 is TGTGCCAGCTCACCCGAAAGCGGGCCCCAGCATTTT. V is TRBV18 and J is TRBJ1-5; no firm D call. The V gene lost 3 bases and the J gene lost 9 bases, with 9 bases spanning the gap. This CDR3 has 12 amino acids. Germline assignment: CDR1 KGHSH and CDR2 LQKENI. The whole variable domain, remainder taken from reference TRBV18 and TRBJ1-5, is NAGVMQNPRHLVRRRGQEARLRCSPMKGHSHVYWYRQLPEEGLKFMVYLQKENIIDESGMPKERFSAEFPKEGPSILRIQQVVRGDSAAYFCASSPESGPQHFGDGTRLSIL.

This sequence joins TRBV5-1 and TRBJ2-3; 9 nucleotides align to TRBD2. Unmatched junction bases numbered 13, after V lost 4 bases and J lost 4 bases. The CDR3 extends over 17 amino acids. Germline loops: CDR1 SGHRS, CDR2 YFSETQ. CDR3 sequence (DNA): TGCGCCAGCAGCCTCCCCTTAGCGGGAGCTGGCGCAGATACGCAGTATTTT. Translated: CASSLPLAGAGADTQYF.

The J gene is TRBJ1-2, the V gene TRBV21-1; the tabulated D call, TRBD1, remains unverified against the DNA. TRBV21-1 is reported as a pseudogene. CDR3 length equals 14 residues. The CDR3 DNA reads TGTGCCAGCAGCACGACGGGACACCTCTATGGCTACACCTTC. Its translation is CASSTTGHLYGYTF.

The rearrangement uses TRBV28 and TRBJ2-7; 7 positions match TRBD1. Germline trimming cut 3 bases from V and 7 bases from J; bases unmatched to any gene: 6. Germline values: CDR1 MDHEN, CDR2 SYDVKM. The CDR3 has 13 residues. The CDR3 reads CASSFGQVEEQYF. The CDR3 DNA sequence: TGTGCCAGCAGTTTCGGACAGGTCGAAGAGCAGTACTTC.

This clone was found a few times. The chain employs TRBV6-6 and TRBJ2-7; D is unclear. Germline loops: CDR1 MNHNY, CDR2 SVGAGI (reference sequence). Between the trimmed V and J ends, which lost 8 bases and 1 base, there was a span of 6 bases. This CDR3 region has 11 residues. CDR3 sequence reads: CASQFSYEQYF. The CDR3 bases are TGTGCCAGCCAATTTTCCTACGAGCAGTACTTC.

The CDR3 nucleotides are TGTGCCAGCAGCTTGGCCGGGAGGAACACCATATATTTT. It encodes CASSLAGRNTIYF. The chain combines TRBV5-4 with TRBJ1-3; no definite D call. The CDR3 has 13 residues. Trimming removed 0 bases from V and 7 bases from J, with 8 bases in between. Germline assignment: CDR1 SGHNT and CDR2 YYREEE (reference sequence).

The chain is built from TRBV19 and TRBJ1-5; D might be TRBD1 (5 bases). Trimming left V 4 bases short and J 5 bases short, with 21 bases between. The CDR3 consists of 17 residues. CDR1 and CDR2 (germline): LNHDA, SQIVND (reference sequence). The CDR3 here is CASSRRDGYDVHQPQHF. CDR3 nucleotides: TGTGCCAGTAGTAGGAGGGACGGATACGACGTTCATCAGCCCCAGCATTTT.

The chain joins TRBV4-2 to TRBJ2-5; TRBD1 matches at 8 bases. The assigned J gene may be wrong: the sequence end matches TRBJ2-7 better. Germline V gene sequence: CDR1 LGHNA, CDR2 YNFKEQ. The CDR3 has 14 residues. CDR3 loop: CASSQGGTGYEQYF. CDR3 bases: TGTGCCAGCAGCCAGGGCGGGACAGGTTACGAGCAGTACTTC.

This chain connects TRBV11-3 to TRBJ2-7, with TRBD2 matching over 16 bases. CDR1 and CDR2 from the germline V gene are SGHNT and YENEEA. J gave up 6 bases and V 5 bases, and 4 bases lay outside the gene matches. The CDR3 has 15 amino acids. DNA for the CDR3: TGTGCCAGCAGCCCTGGGACTAGCGGGAGGGGCGAGCAGTACTTC. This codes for CASSPGTSGRGEQYF.

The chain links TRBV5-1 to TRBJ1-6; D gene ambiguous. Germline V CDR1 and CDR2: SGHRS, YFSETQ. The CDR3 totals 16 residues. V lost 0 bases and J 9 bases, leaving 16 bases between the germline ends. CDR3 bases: TGCGCCAGCAGCTTGGGAGGGAGTGCGGCCACTTCACCCCTCCACTTT. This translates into CASSLGGSAATSPLHF.

Written as DNA, the CDR3 is TGTGCCAGCAGTGTCGGGACTAACTATGGCTACACCTTC. This sequence encodes CASSVGTNYGYTF. This chain joins TRBV6-6 and TRBJ1-2; D gene uncertain. CDR3 size: 13 residues. The V gene's germline CDR1 is MNHNY and CDR2 SVGAGI (reference sequence). The V end lost 5 bases, the J end lost 0 bases, and 7 bases lay between the germline ends.

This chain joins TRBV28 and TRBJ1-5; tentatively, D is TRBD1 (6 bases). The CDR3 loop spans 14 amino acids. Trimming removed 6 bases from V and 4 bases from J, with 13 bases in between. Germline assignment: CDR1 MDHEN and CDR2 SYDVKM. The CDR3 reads CASRHSGDNQPQHF. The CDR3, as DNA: TGTGCCAGCAGACATTCAGGGGATAATCAGCCCCAGCATTTT.

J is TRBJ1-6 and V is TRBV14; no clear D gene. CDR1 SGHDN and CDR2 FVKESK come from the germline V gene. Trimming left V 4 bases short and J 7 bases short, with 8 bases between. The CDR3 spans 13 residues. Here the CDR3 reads CASSPTENSPLHF. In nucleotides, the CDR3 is TGTGCCAGCAGCCCGACTGAGAATTCACCCCTCCACTTT.

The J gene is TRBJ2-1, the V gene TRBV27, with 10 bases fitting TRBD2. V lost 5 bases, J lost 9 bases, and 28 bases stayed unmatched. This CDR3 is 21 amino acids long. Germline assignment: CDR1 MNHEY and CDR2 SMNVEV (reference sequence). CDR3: CASSPTTGHFGLAGVSGEQFF. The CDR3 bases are TGTGCCAGCAGTCCTACCACAGGGCACTTTGGGCTAGCGGGAGTATCTGGTGAGCAGTTCTTC.